These T cell receptor beta chains were read from a single sample in a study of T cell responses to AZD1222 COVID-19 vaccine. Measured with immunoSEQ multiplex PCR; TCRdb has only the in-frame clones, and not every one. The data hold some 110,000 clones, with around 86% observed a single time. This material consisted of peripheral blood, taken 28 days after the second dose of the MenACWY control vaccine. Receptors were obtained from an adult who received the MenACWY meningococcal vaccine as a control. Each CDR3 is given with its conserved first and last residue. The D gene is left open where the match is weak. Rows may omit the clone size; those that give it use once, few, many or a size class.

J: TRBJ1-2; V: TRBV15; D: TRBD1; size: NA; CDR3: CATSRTGTGDGYTF; DNA: TGTGCCACCAGCAGAACTGGGACAGGGGATGGCTACACCTTC
J: TRBJ2-1; V: TRBV10-1; D: NA; size: NA; CDR3: CASSESASGEQFF; DNA: TGCGCCAGCAGTGAGTCGGCTAGTGGGGAGCAGTTCTTC
J: TRBJ2-1; V: TRBV5-1; D: TRBD1; size: NA; CDR3: CASSWGQGSENEQFF; DNA: TGCGCCAGCAGCTGGGGACAGGGGTCCGAAAATGAGCAGTTCTTC
J: TRBJ2-1; V: TRBV5-1; D: TRBD2; size: NA; CDR3: CASSPLTSGGPPYNEQFF; DNA: TGCGCCAGCAGCCCTCTCACTAGCGGGGGGCCCCCCTACAATGAGCAGTTCTTC
J: TRBJ2-5; V: TRBV10-1; D: NA; size: NA; CDR3: CASSVTVQETQYF; DNA: TGCGCCAGCAGTGTGACGGTTCAAGAGACCCAGTACTTC
J: TRBJ1-3; V: TRBV18; D: NA; size: once; CDR3: CASSPPGAQGRRGNTIYF; DNA: TGTGCCAGCTCACCTCCCGGGGCGCAGGGTCGACGTGGAAACACCATATATTTT
J: TRBJ2-5; V: TRBV7-3; D: NA; size: NA; CDR3: CASSFTGRQETQYF; DNA: TGTGCCAGCAGCTTTACGGGGCGACAAGAGACCCAGTACTTC
J: TRBJ2-7; V: TRBV7-2; D: NA; size: NA; CDR3: CASSIRTGGQESYEQYF; DNA: TGTGCCAGCAGCATCCGTACGGGGGGACAGGAGTCCTACGAGCAGTACTTC
J: TRBJ2-5; V: TRBV7-2; D: TRBD2; size: few; CDR3: CASSPSGARGQETQYF; DNA: TGTGCCAGCAGCCCCAGCGGGGCCCGCGGGCAAGAGACCCAGTACTTC
J: TRBJ1-1; V: TRBV4-3; D: NA; size: NA; CDR3: CASSQDTNTEAFF; DNA: TGCGCCAGCAGCCAAGATACGAACACTGAAGCTTTCTTT
J: TRBJ2-7; V: TRBV10-3; D: NA; size: NA; CDR3: CAISSPTYEQYF; DNA: TGTGCCATCAGTTCACCCACCTACGAGCAGTACTTC
J: TRBJ1-3; V: TRBV5-1; D: TRBD1; size: NA; CDR3: CASSPDRGSSGNTIYF; DNA: TGCGCCAGCAGCCCGGACAGGGGGTCCTCTGGAAACACCATATATTTT
J: TRBJ2-1; V: TRBV7-8; D: NA; size: NA; CDR3: CASSWGYNEQFF; DNA: TGTGCCAGCAGCTGGGGGTACAATGAGCAGTTCTTC
J: TRBJ2-3; V: TRBV4-3; D: TRBD2; size: once; CDR3: CASSQLSGVGDTQYF; DNA: TGCGCCAGCAGCCAGCTTAGCGGGGTGGGAGATACGCAGTATTTT
J: TRBJ2-5; V: TRBV11-2; D: NA; size: NA; CDR3: CASRAAFRGANQETQYF; DNA: TGTGCCAGCAGAGCGGCCTTCCGGGGGGCGAACCAAGAGACCCAGTACTTC
J: TRBJ1-2; V: TRBV7-9; D: NA; size: NA; CDR3: CASSLVGGGNGYTF; DNA: TGTGCCAGCAGCTTAGTTGGGGGTGGCAATGGCTACACCTTC
J: TRBJ2-1; V: TRBV18; D: NA; size: NA; CDR3: CASSPKTGPYNEQFF; DNA: TGTGCCAGCTCACCAAAGACTGGTCCCTACAATGAGCAGTTCTTC
J: TRBJ1-3; V: TRBV6-6; D: NA; size: NA; CDR3: CASSYSRDGDTIYF; DNA: TGTGCCAGCAGTTACTCCCGGGACGGGGACACCATATATTTT
J: TRBJ2-7; V: TRBV27; D: NA; size: NA; CDR3: CASSLAGQPYEQYF; DNA: TGTGCCAGCAGTTTGGCCGGACAGCCCTACGAGCAGTACTTC
J: TRBJ1-6; V: TRBV7-9; D: NA; size: few; CDR3: CASSLRTENSPLHF; DNA: TGTGCCAGCAGCTTACGGACAGAAAATTCACCCCTCCACTTT
J: TRBJ2-7; V: TRBV5-8; D: NA; size: NA; CDR3: CASSGSIASSGEQYF; DNA: TGTGCCAGCAGCGGGAGTATCGCTAGCAGCGGGGAGCAGTACTTC
J: TRBJ1-5; V: TRBV19; D: NA; size: once; CDR3: CASSSGGAPFNQPQHF; DNA: TGTGCCAGTAGTAGTGGGGGGGCCCCCTTCAATCAGCCCCAGCATTTT
J: TRBJ2-7; V: TRBV14; D: NA; size: NA; CDR3: CASSQEVGTLTYEQYF; DNA: TGTGCCAGCAGCCAAGAAGTCGGGACTCTTACCTACGAGCAGTACTTC
J: TRBJ1-4; V: TRBV7-8; D: NA; size: NA; CDR3: CASSLVAGVSDLFF; DNA: TGTGCCAGCAGCTTAGTGGCGGGGGTGTCAGATCTGTTTTTT